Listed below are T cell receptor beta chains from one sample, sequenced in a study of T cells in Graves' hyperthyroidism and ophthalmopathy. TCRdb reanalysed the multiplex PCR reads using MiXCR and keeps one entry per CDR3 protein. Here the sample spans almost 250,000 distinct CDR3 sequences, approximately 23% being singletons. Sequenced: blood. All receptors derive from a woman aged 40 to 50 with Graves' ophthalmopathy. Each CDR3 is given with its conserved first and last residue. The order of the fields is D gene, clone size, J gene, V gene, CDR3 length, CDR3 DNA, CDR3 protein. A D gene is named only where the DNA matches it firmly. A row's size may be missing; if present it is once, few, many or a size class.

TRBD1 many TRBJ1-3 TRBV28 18 TGTGCCAGCAGTTTACCCGTCGTTACAGGGGTTCCCCGAAACACCATATATTTT CASSLPVVTGVPRNTIYF
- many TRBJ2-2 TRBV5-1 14 TGCGCCAGCAGCTTGCAGGACGGCACCGGGGAGCTGTTTTTT CASSLQDGTGELFF
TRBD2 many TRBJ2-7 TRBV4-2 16 TGTGCCAGCAGCCAAGCGGGGCGGATGGGCGGGGGGGAGCAGTACTTC CASSQAGRMGGGEQYF
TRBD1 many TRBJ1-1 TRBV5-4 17 TGTGCCAGCAGCTCGAGAACCGGGACAGCTATGAACACTGAAGCTTTCTTT CASSSRTGTAMNTEAFF
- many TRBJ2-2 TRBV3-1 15 TGTGCCAGCAGCTCCCGGGACTCCTTCACCGGGGAGCTGTTTTTT CASSSRDSFTGELFF
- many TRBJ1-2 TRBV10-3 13 TGTGCCATCAGTTCGGACGGGATCTATGGCTACACCTTC CAISSDGIYGYTF
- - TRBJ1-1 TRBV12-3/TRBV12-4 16 TGTGCCAGCAGTTTCCTCCCCGGGACAATACTTACTGAAGCTTTCTTT CASSFLPGTILTEAFF
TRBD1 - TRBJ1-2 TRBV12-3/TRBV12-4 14 TGTGCCAGCAGTCCGCCCACAGGGGATTATGGCTACACCTTC CASSPPTGDYGYTF
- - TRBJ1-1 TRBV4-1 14 TGCGCCAGCAGCCAAGTAGTTATGAACACTGAAGCTTACTTT CASSQVVMNTEAYF
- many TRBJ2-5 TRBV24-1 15 TGTGCCACCAGTGATTTTTCCGGGGGTCAAGAGACCCAGTACTTC CATSDFSGGQETQYF
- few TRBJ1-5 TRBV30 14 TGTGCCTGGAGTCACCAGGGAGGGGGTCAGCCCCAGCATTTT CAWSHQGGGQPQHF
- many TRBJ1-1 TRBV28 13 TGTGCCAGCAGTTTTAAGAGGGGCACTGAAGCTTTCTTT CASSFKRGTEAFF
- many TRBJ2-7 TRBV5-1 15 TGCGCCAGCAGCAACCCGGGACACACGGGCCACGAGCAGTACTTC CASSNPGHTGHEQYF
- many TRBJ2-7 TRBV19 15 TGTGCCAGTAGTCACCCGGGACAACACTCCTACGAGCAGTACTTC CASSHPGQHSYEQYF
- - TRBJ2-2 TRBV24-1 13 TGTGCCACCGGCACGTTGCACACCGGGGAGCTGTTTTTT CATGTLHTGELFF
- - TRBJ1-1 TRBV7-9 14 TGTGCCAGCAGCTTAGTGGGGAAGAACACTGAAGCTTTCTTT CASSLVGKNTEAFF
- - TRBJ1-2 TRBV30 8 TGTGCCTTGAATGGCTACACCTTC CALNGYTF
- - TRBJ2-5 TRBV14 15 TGTGCCAGCAGCCACGGTAGCGGAGCCCAAGAGACCCAGTACTTC CASSHGSGAQETQYF
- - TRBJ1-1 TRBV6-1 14 TGTGCCAGCACCCGGGTGGACATGAACACTGAAGCTTTCTTT CASTRVDMNTEAFF
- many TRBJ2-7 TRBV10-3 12 TGTGCCATCAGTGGTGGGGCTTACGAGCAGTACTTC CAISGGAYEQYF
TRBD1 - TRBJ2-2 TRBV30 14 TGTGCCTGGACAGGGGGCTCGAACACCGGGGAGCTGTTTTTT CAWTGGSNTGELFF
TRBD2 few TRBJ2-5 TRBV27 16 TGTGCCAGCAGCGATTTACGACTAGCGGGGGTAGAGACCCAGTACTTC CASSDLRLAGVETQYF
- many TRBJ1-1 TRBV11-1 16 TGTGCCAGCACTTGTCGGAGACAGGATATGAACACTGAAGCTTTCTTT CASTCRRQDMNTEAFF
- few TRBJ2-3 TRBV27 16 TGTGCCAGCAGTCACAAACAGGGGGGGAGCACAGATACGCAGTATTTT CASSHKQGGSTDTQYF
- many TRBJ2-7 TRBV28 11 TGTGCCAGCAGTCGGGCCTACGAGCAGTACTTC CASSRAYEQYF
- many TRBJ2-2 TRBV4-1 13 TGCGCCAGCAGCCAAGAGGCATCCGGGGAGCTGTTTTTT CASSQEASGELFF
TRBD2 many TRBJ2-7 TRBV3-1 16 TGTGCCAGCAGCCAAGTACCGGGAGGGCCTGACGGCGAGCAGTACTTC CASSQVPGGPDGEQYF
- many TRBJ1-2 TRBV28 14 TGTGCCAGCAGCCCCACCTCCCCCGGTGGGGGCTACACCTTC CASSPTSPGGGYTF
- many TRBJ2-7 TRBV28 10 TGCACGGGGACCTCCTACGAGCAGTACTTC CTGTSYEQYF
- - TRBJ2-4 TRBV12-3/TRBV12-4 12 TGTGCCAGCACCAAACCGGGGGACATTCAGTACTTC CASTKPGDIQYF
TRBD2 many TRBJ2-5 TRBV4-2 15 TGTGCCAGCAGCCAAGACCGGGAGGGGTGGGAGACCCAGTACTTC CASSQDREGWETQYF
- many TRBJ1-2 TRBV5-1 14 TGCGCCAGCAGCTTGGAGGCAGGGACCTATGGCTACACCTTC CASSLEAGTYGYTF
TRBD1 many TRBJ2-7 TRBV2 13 TGTGCCAGCAGCGATACAGGGGACTACGAGCAGTACTTC CASSDTGDYEQYF
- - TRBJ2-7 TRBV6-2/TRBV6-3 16 TGTGCCAGCAGTTACAGGCAGCGGAGGAACTCCTACGAGCAGTACTTC CASSYRQRRNSYEQYF
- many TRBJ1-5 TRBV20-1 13 TGCAGTGCTAGAAAGGGGCCCAATCAGCCCCAGCATTTT CSARKGPNQPQHF
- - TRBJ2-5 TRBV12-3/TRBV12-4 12 TGTGCCAGCAGTACCTGGGGGGAGACCCAGTACTTC CASSTWGETQYF
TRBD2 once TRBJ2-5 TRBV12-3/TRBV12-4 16 TGTGCCAGCAGTTCCCGACAGGGACTAGCGGGAGTGACCCAGTACTTC CASSSRQGLAGVTQYF
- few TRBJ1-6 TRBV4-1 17 TGCGCCAGCAGCCAACCCGACAGGTCGTGGGGGAATTCACCCCTCCACTTT CASSQPDRSWGNSPLHF
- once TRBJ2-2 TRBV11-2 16 TGTGCCAGCAGCTCTTCTGGGGTGGGAAAGACCGGGGAGCTGTCTTTT CASSSSGVGKTGELSF
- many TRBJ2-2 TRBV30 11 TGTGCCTGGGCCGGGGCCGGGGAGCTGTTTTTT CAWAGAGELFF
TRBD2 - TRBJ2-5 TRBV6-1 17 TGTGCCAGCACTAATAAGATGGGTAGTGCGGGAGGGGAGACCCAGTACTTC CASTNKMGSAGGETQYF
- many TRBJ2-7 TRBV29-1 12 TGCAGCGTTGGTCTCAGCTCCTACGAGCAGTACTTC CSVGLSSYEQYF